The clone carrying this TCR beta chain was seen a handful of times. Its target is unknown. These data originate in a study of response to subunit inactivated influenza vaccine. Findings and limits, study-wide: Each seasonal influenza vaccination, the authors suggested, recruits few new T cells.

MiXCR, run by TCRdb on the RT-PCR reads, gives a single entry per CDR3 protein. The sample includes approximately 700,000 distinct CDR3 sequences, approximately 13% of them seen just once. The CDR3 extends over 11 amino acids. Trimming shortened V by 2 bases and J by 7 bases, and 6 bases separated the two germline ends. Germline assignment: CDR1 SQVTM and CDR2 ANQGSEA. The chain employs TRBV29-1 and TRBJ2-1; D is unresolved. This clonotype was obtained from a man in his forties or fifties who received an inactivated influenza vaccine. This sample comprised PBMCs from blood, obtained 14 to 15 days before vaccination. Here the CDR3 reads CSVERSNEQFF. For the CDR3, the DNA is TGCAGCGTTGAAAGGAGTAATGAGCAGTTCTTC.